This T cell receptor (beta chain) was retrieved from a study of technical replicates of blood from a handful of donors. The protocol was immunoSEQ multiplex PCR, while the TCRdb copy is restricted to in-frame clones and leaves out a portion. The sample shows 66,000 or so clones, about 96% of them seen only once. This CDR3 spans 15 amino acids. CDR1 is LNHDA and CDR2 is SQIVND in the germline V gene (reference sequence). Trimming stripped 3 bases from V and 1 base from J, with 13 bases between. The chain has TRBV19 and TRBJ2-7; possible D gene TRBD2, 6 bases. This clonotype was sampled from a human donor in good health. Sequencing was performed on T cells isolated from PBMCs. CDR3 DNA: TGTGCCAGTAGTATCTCGGGAGTAAGATCCTACGAGCAGTACTTC. Residues: CASSISGVRSYEQYF.